A single sample is the source of the 30 T cell receptor beta chains below, sequenced in a study of cytomegalovirus exposure and HLA in healthy donors. PCR used 60 Vbeta primers and 13 Jbeta primers. The data were produced by immunoSEQ multiplex PCR, yet TCRdb's version contains in-frame clones alone and is incomplete. Of some 180,000 clones in the sample, roughly three quarters were seen once. The sample comprised PBMCs. Source of these receptors: a woman aged 25 to 39 in good health and CMV-seropositive.

This chain uses TRBV2 with TRBJ2-7; D is perhaps TRBD2 (6 bases). There are 13 residues in the CDR3. Trimming stripped 8 bases from V and 4 bases from J, with 15 bases between. Germline CDR1 is SNHLY and CDR2 is FYNNEI. CDR3 residues: CASCYVREYEQYF. In DNA form, the CDR3 reads TGTGCCAGCTGTTATGTTCGGGAGTACGAGCAGTACTTC.

The chain employs TRBV4-3 and TRBJ2-3; unclear D gene. V dropped 1 base and J dropped 2 bases, with 7 bases sitting between them. Germline V gene lookup returns CDR1 LGHNA and CDR2 YSLEER. The CDR3 contains 14 residues. CDR3 DNA: TGCGCCAGCAGCCAAGTGGGCTACACAGATACGCAGTATTTT. Its translation: CASSQVGYTDTQYF.

V and J are TRBV5-6 and TRBJ2-7, with D perhaps matching TRBD1 (5 bases). This CDR3 is built from 17 residues. The germline V and J ends were trimmed by 0 bases and 0 bases, with 16 bases remaining between them. Germline assignment: CDR1 SGHDT and CDR2 YYEEEE. CDR3 in DNA: TGTGCCAGCAGCTTGGAGTCGTGGTGGGGCAGCTCCTACGAGCAGTACTTC. Translated: CASSLESWWGSSYEQYF. The whole variable domain, filled in from reference TRBV5-6 and TRBJ2-7, reads DAGVTQSPTHLIKTRGQQVTLRCSPKSGHDTVSWYQQALGQGPQFIFQYYEEEERQRGNFPDRFSGHQFPNYSSELNVNALLLGDSALYLCASSLESWWGSSYEQYFGPGTRLTVT.

V is TRBV10-1 and J is TRBJ2-3; perhaps TRBD1 as D (5 bases). The CDR3 is made up of 14 amino acids. Germline V lookup: CDR1 WNHNN, CDR2 SYGVQD (reference sequence). With 3 bases removed from V and 0 bases from J, the gap between germline ends came to 7 bases. CDR3 DNA: TGCGCCAGCAGTGACGCAGGGAGCACAGATACGCAGTATTTT. It encodes CASSDAGSTDTQYF.

This chain connects TRBV9 to TRBJ2-1; D is possibly TRBD1 (5 bases). From germline, CDR1 is SGDLS and CDR2 YYNGEE. This CDR3 comprises 13 residues. Trimming pared 0 bases from V and 7 bases from J, leaving 8 bases between. DNA for the CDR3: TGTGCCAGCAGCGTAGATGGGGCGAATGAGCAGTTCTTC. This translates into CASSVDGANEQFF.

V usage is TRBV9 and J usage is TRBJ2-3; 7 bases agree with TRBD2. V trimming: 7 bases; J trimming: 1 base; junction bases outside the gene matches: 3. The CDR3 runs to 13 residues. Germline V lookup: CDR1 SGDLS, CDR2 YYNGEE. CDR3 coding DNA: TGTGCCAGCTCCACTAGCGGCACAGATACGCAGTATTTT. Translated, it gives CASSTSGTDTQYF.

This clone occurred a few times. CDR3 in amino acids: CASSQFRTHSYEQYF. The CDR3 bases are TGCGCCAGCAGCCAATTCCGGACACACTCCTACGAGCAGTACTTC. This chain joins TRBV4-3 and TRBJ2-7, with D maybe TRBD1 (5 bases). Germline V gene sequence: CDR1 LGHNA, CDR2 YSLEER. Trimming removed 2 bases from V and 0 bases from J, with 11 bases in between. The CDR3 length is 15 residues.

In this sample, this clone turned up a few times. The V call is TRBV9, the J call TRBJ1-4; no reliable D call. Trimming left V 0 bases short and J 8 bases short, with 11 bases between. The CDR3 has 14 amino acids. The germline gives CDR1 SGDLS, CDR2 YYNGEE. This CDR3 reads CASSVGRRGEKLFF. DNA for the CDR3: TGTGCCAGCAGCGTAGGGCGGCGTGGGGAAAAACTGTTTTTT.

The chain couples TRBV19 to TRBJ1-5; 8 nucleotides match TRBD1. V lost 5 bases, J lost 5 bases, and 5 bases stayed unmatched. This CDR3 spans 14 amino acids. Germline CDR1 and CDR2: LNHDA and SQIVND (reference sequence). The CDR3 DNA reads as TGTGCCAGTAGTCCCGGGACAGGTTATCAGCCCCAGCATTTT. It encodes CASSPGTGYQPQHF.

CDR3 protein: CASSTGLAGSREETQYF. CDR3 in DNA: TGTGCCAGCAGTACGGGACTAGCGGGGTCGCGGGAAGAGACCCAGTACTTC. J is TRBJ2-5 and V is TRBV11-1; 13 bases agree with TRBD2. CDR1 and CDR2 from the germline V gene are SGHAT and FQDESV (reference sequence). The CDR3 has 17 residues. Trimming cost V 6 bases and J 3 bases; bases outside gene matches: 10.

As to this clone: The germline gene is not matched at one end of the junction; a read error may be the cause. The chain employs TRBV4-1 and TRBJ2-6, with a possible D match to TRBD1 (5 bases). The length of the CDR3 is 18 residues. CDR1 is MGHRA, CDR2 YSYEKL, per germline. CDR3 region: CASSRYEPGRSGANGLTF. In nucleotides, the CDR3 is TGCGCCAGCAGCCGATATGAGCCGGGTCGGTCTGGGGCCAACGGCCTGACTTTC.

The chain combines TRBV9 with TRBJ2-6, with D perhaps TRBD1 (6 bases). Looked up from germline, CDR1 is SGDLS and CDR2 is YYNGEE. This CDR3 is built from 19 residues. Trimming removed 4 bases at V and 0 bases at J, with 20 bases between. The CDR3, as DNA: TGTGCCAGCAGCACTAGGGGGACCCGAGGGGCCTCTGGGGCCAACGTCCTGACTTTC. This codes for CASSTRGTRGASGANVLTF.

This sequence joins TRBV6-5 and TRBJ1-1; 7 bases are a match to TRBD1. Germline-derived CDR1 and CDR2 are MNHEY and SVGAGI. The CDR3 totals 14 residues. The junction had 5 bases not matched to a gene; V was cut back by 6 bases and J by 1 base. CDR3 DNA: TGTGCCAGCAGCCTCAGGGGGGCGAACACTGAAGCTTTCTTT. It encodes CASSLRGANTEAFF.

This chain connects TRBV9 to TRBJ2-2, with a weak D call TRBD1 (6 bases). Germline V CDR1 and CDR2: SGDLS, YYNGEE. V was shortened by 3 bases and J by 6 bases, with 12 bases between the two germline ends. This CDR3 has 14 amino acids. The CDR3 DNA follows: TGTGCCAGCAGCGCGGACAGTTTCGCCGGGGAGCTGTTTTTT. This sequence encodes CASSADSFAGELFF.

The chain is built from TRBV7-9 and TRBJ1-3; D is possibly TRBD1 (6 bases). The V and J ends lost 8 bases and 3 bases respectively, with 11 bases between them. Germline CDR1 is SEHNR and CDR2 is FQNEAQ (reference sequence). This CDR3 has 13 amino acids. The CDR3 loop is CASPQGYGNTIYF. The CDR3 DNA reads TGTGCCAGCCCCCAGGGGTATGGAAACACCATATATTTT.

V gene TRBV28 combines with J gene TRBJ2-3, with D tentatively TRBD2 (5 bases). Trimming left V 10 bases short and J 5 bases short, with 16 bases between. Germline V gene lookup returns CDR1 MDHEN and CDR2 SYDVKM. The CDR3 runs to 13 residues. CDR3 DNA: TGTGCCACCGACGGTGCTGAGGGAGATACGCAGTATTTT. Its translation: CATDGAEGDTQYF.

This chain connects TRBV4-3 to TRBJ1-3; D ambiguous. CDR3 length equals 17 residues. V lost 0 bases, J lost 3 bases, and 15 bases lay in between. CDR1 and CDR2 (germline): LGHNA, YSLEER. CDR3 sequence: CASSQEGDGLHGNTIYF. The CDR3 region has the DNA TGCGCCAGCAGCCAAGAGGGAGACGGACTACATGGAAACACCATATATTTT.

This chain uses TRBV6-1 with TRBJ2-7, with 10 bases matching TRBD1. Germline V gene data show CDR1 as MNHNS and CDR2 as SASEGT. The CDR3 sequence is 14 residues long. V was pared by 4 bases and J by 6 bases, with 6 bases of the junction left unmatched. CDR3 coding DNA: TGTGCCAGCAGTGGAGGACAGGGGGACGGCGAGCAGTACTTC. This encodes CASSGGQGDGEQYF.

This chain's CDR3 is CASSLLAGPKNTGELFF. CDR3 nucleotide sequence: TGCGCCAGCAGCCTATTAGCGGGACCTAAGAACACCGGGGAGCTGTTTTTT. The chain links TRBV4-1 to TRBJ2-2, with 8 positions matching TRBD2. Per germline, CDR1 MGHRA and CDR2 YSYEKL. The V and J ends lost 4 bases and 1 base, in that order; junction bases with no gene match: 8. The CDR3 contains 17 residues.

The chain recombines TRBV15 with TRBJ1-1; D gene unclear. The CDR3 contains 14 residues. V dropped 0 bases and J dropped 8 bases, with 13 bases sitting between them. Germline V lookup: CDR1 LNHNV, CDR2 YYDKDF (reference sequence). The CDR3 region is CATSRDLEAREAFF. The CDR3 DNA sequence: TGTGCCACCAGCAGAGATCTAGAGGCCCGCGAAGCTTTCTTT.

The J gene is TRBJ2-2, the V gene TRBV5-1; 8 nucleotides line up with TRBD2. V trimming: 2 bases; J trimming: 7 bases; junction bases outside the gene matches: 1. The germline CDR1 and CDR2 sequences are SGHRS and YFSETQ. This CDR3 has 13 residues. The DNA for the CDR3 is TGCGCCAGCAGCTTCCGGGAGGGCGGGGAGCTGTTTTTT. This codes for CASSFREGGELFF.

This chain uses TRBV28 with TRBJ2-7; tentative D call: TRBD1 (5 bases). Trimming stripped 5 bases from V and 2 bases from J, with 10 bases between. From germline, CDR1 is MDHEN and CDR2 SYDVKM. This CDR3 is 13 amino acids long. The DNA for the CDR3 is TGTGCCAGCAGTACAGGCAGACCCTACGAGCAGTACTTC. Its translation: CASSTGRPYEQYF.

This clone was seen once. The chain combines TRBV4-2 with TRBJ2-3; TRBD1 matches 8 bases. Trimming at V came to 4 bases and at J to 0 bases, leaving 6 bases not matched to a gene. This CDR3 region has 16 residues. CDR1 is LGHNA and CDR2 is YNFKEQ in the germline V gene. CDR3 sequence (DNA): TGTGCCAGCAGCCTCAGGGGGCACAGTAGCACAGATACGCAGTATTTT. It yields the protein CASSLRGHSSTDTQYF.

This clone was observed a handful of times. Within the sample, other DNA sequences also encode this same CDR3. This chain uses TRBV18 with TRBJ2-7; 9 bases agree with TRBD1. This CDR3 contains 14 residues. Trimming cost V 6 bases and J 2 bases; bases outside gene matches: 5. Germline CDR1 KGHSH, CDR2 LQKENI. CDR3 coding DNA: TGTGCCAGCTCGCCGGGACAGGGAACCTACGAGCAGTACTTC. Its protein product is CASSPGQGTYEQYF.

The V call is TRBV6-1, the J call TRBJ2-5, with 8 bases aligning to TRBD1. V shed 5 bases and J 4 bases; nucleotides not matched to a gene: 6. The length of the CDR3 is 14 residues. Germline values: CDR1 MNHNS, CDR2 SASEGT. For the CDR3, the DNA is TGTGCCAGCAGTTTATGGACAGGGCTAGAGACCCAGTACTTC. Translation: CASSLWTGLETQYF.

The V and J genes are TRBV2 and TRBJ2-7; 7 positions agree with TRBD1. The CDR3 totals 13 residues. CDR1 and CDR2 from the germline V gene are SNHLY and FYNNEI. The ends lost 7 bases at V and 2 bases at J; junction bases unmatched: 5. The CDR3 here is CASKRDSAYEQYF. The CDR3, as DNA: TGTGCCAGCAAACGGGACAGTGCCTACGAGCAGTACTTC.

This clone appeared a few times. This chain uses TRBV6-4 with TRBJ2-6; D gene uncertain. V shed 4 bases and J shed 0 bases, with 7 bases lying between them. The CDR3 sequence is 15 residues long. Germline V gene lookup returns CDR1 MRHNA and CDR2 SNTAGT. The CDR3 coding sequence is TGTGCCAGCAGTGCCCCTGTCTCTGGGGCCAACGTCCTGACTTTC. It specifies CASSAPVSGANVLTF.

The rearrangement links TRBV5-5 to TRBJ1-6, with D possibly being TRBD1 (6 bases). Germline V gene data show CDR1 as SGHKS and CDR2 as YYEKEE (reference sequence). The CDR3 totals 15 residues. The germline V and J ends were trimmed by 0 bases and 5 bases, with 9 bases remaining between them. CDR3 in DNA: TGTGCCAGCAGCTTGGAGGGACAAGATAATTCACCCCTCCACTTT. Its protein is CASSLEGQDNSPLHF.

The V and J genes are TRBV5-1 and TRBJ2-7; TRBD1 matches at 7 bases. The germline V gene has CDR1 SGHRS and CDR2 YFSETQ. Trimming cost V 4 bases and J 0 bases; bases outside gene matches: 4. This CDR3 has 14 amino acids. The CDR3 protein is CASSRYRGSYEQYF. In DNA form, the CDR3 reads TGCGCCAGCAGCCGTTACAGGGGCTCCTACGAGCAGTACTTC. Complete variable domain (other parts from reference TRBV5-1 and TRBJ2-7): KAGVTQTPRYLIKTRGQQVTLSCSPISGHRSVSWYQQTPGQGLQFLFEYFSETQRNKGNFPGRFSGRQFSNSRSEMNVSTLELGDSALYLCASSRYRGSYEQYFGPGTRLTVT.

The rearrangement joins TRBV2 to TRBJ2-7, with 8 bases fitting TRBD1. The junction had 5 bases not matched to a gene; V was cut back by 2 bases and J by 5 bases. Germline CDR1 and CDR2: SNHLY and FYNNEI. The CDR3 has 14 residues. CDR3 sequence: CASSEPRTGNEQYF. In DNA form, the CDR3 reads TGTGCCAGCAGTGAACCCAGGACAGGGAACGAGCAGTACTTC.